The 21 T cell receptor beta chains given below trace back to one sample, sequenced in a study of blood T cell repertoires in COVID-19. Sequencing used immunoSEQ multiplex PCR; TCRdb keeps in-frame clones, though not all of them. The sample lists just over 300,000 clones; 87% were seen once. Sequenced: peripheral blood. Receptors were obtained from a young man with active or convalescent COVID-19.

The rearrangement links TRBV6-6 to TRBJ2-7; 10 bases line up with TRBD1. Germline CDR1 reads MNHNY; CDR2 reads SVGAGI (reference sequence). Trimming took 5 bases from V and 7 from J; bases not matched to a gene: 5. The CDR3 has 13 residues. DNA of the CDR3: TGTGCCAGCAGTGACGACAGGGGGCTGGAGCAGTACTTC. Encoded protein: CASSDDRGLEQYF.

The chain carries TRBV7-2 and TRBJ2-1, with D possibly matching TRBD2 (7 bases). Germline V gene lookup returns CDR1 SGHTA and CDR2 FQGNSA. Trimming removed 5 bases at V and 7 bases at J, with 27 bases between. The CDR3 runs to 18 residues. The CDR3 nucleotides read TGTGCCAGCAGCCTCCTCGCCCCGAGGGGGGGGGCAGGAAATGAGCAGTTCTTC. The encoded protein is CASSLLAPRGGAGNEQFF.

The CDR3 bases are TGTGCCAGCAGCCGAGACAGTTACGAGCAGTACTTC. Translation: CASSRDSYEQYF. The chain uses TRBV2 and TRBJ2-7; D possibly corresponds to TRBD1 (5 bases). CDR3 length equals 12 residues. The germline CDR1 and CDR2 sequences are SNHLY and FYNNEI. Trimming took 6 bases from V and 4 from J, leaving 10 bases between them.

The gene calls are TRBV28 and TRBJ1-4; perhaps TRBD1 as D (5 bases). V was pared by 5 bases and J by 7 bases, with 20 bases between. The CDR3 covers 16 residues. Germline-derived CDR1 and CDR2 are MDHEN and SYDVKM. CDR3 in DNA: TGTGCCAGCAGTGGTGCCAAGGGGTCCCTGGGTGAAAAACTGTTTTTT. Translated: CASSGAKGSLGEKLFF.

The V gene is TRBV11-2, the J gene TRBJ2-7, with 16 bases fitting TRBD2. This CDR3 is built from 18 residues. Trimming cost V 5 bases and J 6 bases; bases outside gene matches: 13. CDR1 is SGHAT, CDR2 FQNNGV, per germline. CDR3 region: CASSPNRGLAGGQGEQYF. CDR3 coding DNA: TGTGCCAGCAGCCCAAATAGGGGACTAGCGGGGGGGCAAGGCGAGCAGTACTTC.

The gene calls are TRBV6-5 and TRBJ1-2; 10 bases are shared with TRBD1. CDR3 length: 13 residues. The V gene end was trimmed by 5 bases and the J gene end by 7 bases; junction bases not matched to a gene: 4. Germline CDR1 is MNHEY and CDR2 is SVGAGI. CDR3 loop: CASSQRDRGGYTF. CDR3 sequence (DNA): TGTGCCAGCAGTCAACGGGACAGGGGTGGCTACACCTTC.

This chain links TRBV19 with TRBJ2-5; D is perhaps TRBD2 (6 bases). With 4 bases removed from V and 5 bases from J, the gap between germline ends came to 20 bases. The CDR3 covers 16 residues. Germline loops: CDR1 LNHDA, CDR2 SQIVND (reference sequence). As DNA, the CDR3 is TGTGCCAGTAGTACCTGGCAAAACTTCGGGGGTGAGACCCAGTACTTC. Its translation: CASSTWQNFGGETQYF.

CDR3 bases: TGTGCCAGCGGATTTGACAGGGTTGGCAATCAGCCCCAGCATTTT. It specifies CASGFDRVGNQPQHF. This sequence joins TRBV27 and TRBJ1-5, with 7 positions matching TRBD1. V lost 8 bases to trimming and J lost 2 bases; unmatched junction nucleotides: 9. The CDR3 sequence is 15 residues long. Germline CDR1 reads MNHEY; CDR2 reads SMNVEV (reference sequence).

The J gene is TRBJ2-7, the V gene TRBV7-9; TRBD2 might be the D (6 bases). The CDR3 length is 13 residues. From germline, CDR1 is SEHNR and CDR2 FQNEAQ (reference sequence). The V end was cut by 8 bases, the J end by 1 base, with 12 bases between. The chain's CDR3 is CASSAGLSYEQYF. The CDR3 bases are TGTGCCAGCTCGGCAGGACTATCCTACGAGCAGTACTTC.

The chain links TRBV21-1 to TRBJ1-1. TRBV21-1 is tagged as a pseudogene. The CDR3 covers 16 residues. CDR3: CASSRVKEVLNTEAFF. The CDR3 nucleotides are TGTGCCAGCAGCCGGGTTAAGGAGGTTTTGAACACTGAAGCTTTCTTT.

The chain combines TRBV13 with TRBJ2-3, with 7 bases aligning to TRBD1. V gave up 8 bases and J gave up 7 bases; unmatched junction bases: 9. From germline, CDR1 is PRHDT and CDR2 FYEKMQ (reference sequence). The CDR3 is 13 residues long. CDR3 in DNA: TGTGCCAGCGAGGGACAGTACGGCCATACGCAGTATTTT. Translating it yields CASEGQYGHTQYF.

This clone was recorded a few times. The rearrangement uses TRBV12-3 or TRBV12-4 and TRBJ1-3; no reliable D call. The CDR3 runs 12 residues. Trimming pared 8 bases from V and 0 bases from J, leaving 5 bases between. The CDR3 sequence is CASEDSGNTIYF. CDR3 coding DNA: TGTGCCAGCGAGGACTCTGGAAACACCATATATTTT.

This clone was seen at least ten times. This chain connects TRBV5-5 to TRBJ2-2, with 10 positions matching TRBD2. V shed 4 bases and J 4 bases; nucleotides not matched to a gene: 4. The CDR3 length is 15 residues. Germline CDR1 reads SGHKS; CDR2 reads YYEKEE (reference sequence). The CDR3: CASSISGRITGELFF. CDR3 nucleotides: TGTGCCAGCAGCATTAGCGGGAGGATCACCGGGGAGCTGTTTTTT.

As to this clone: Other DNA sequences of this sample code for an identical CDR3. The chain is built from TRBV7-6 and TRBJ1-1; 7 bases line up with TRBD1. The CDR3 has 12 amino acids. V lost 4 bases, J lost 6 bases, and 2 bases stayed unmatched. CDR1 is SGHVS, CDR2 FNYEAQ, per germline. CDR3 coding DNA: TGTGCCAGCAGCTCGCAGGGGGCTGAAGCTTTCTTT. Translated: CASSSQGAEAFF.

The rearrangement joins TRBV4-3 to TRBJ1-1; 9 nucleotides agree with TRBD1. J lost 12 bases, V lost 5 bases, and 16 bases had no gene match. This CDR3 has 15 residues. The germline CDR1 and CDR2 sequences are LGHNA and YSLEER. The CDR3: CASSDAAGQGTESFF. For the CDR3, the DNA is TGCGCCAGCAGCGACGCAGCGGGACAGGGCACTGAGTCTTTCTTT.

The J gene is TRBJ1-5, the V gene TRBV6-6; D is undetermined. Germline values: CDR1 MNHNY, CDR2 SVGAGI (reference sequence). V gave up 1 base and J gave up 3 bases, with 7 bases separating them. This CDR3 has 14 amino acids. CDR3 coding DNA: TGTGCCAGCAGTTACTTGGGCACCAATCAGCCCCAGCATTTT. This gives the protein CASSYLGTNQPQHF.

DNA for the CDR3: TGTGCCAGCAGTAGCAGGGGGAATCAGCCCCAGCATTTT. Translated: CASSSRGNQPQHF. The V gene is TRBV12-3 or TRBV12-4, the J gene TRBJ1-5; 7 nucleotides agree with TRBD1. The CDR3 contains 13 residues. With 5 bases clipped from V and 4 bases from J, the junction kept 2 bases outside the gene matches.

The chain links TRBV24-1 to TRBJ2-1, with 8 bases identical to TRBD2. J lost 9 bases, V lost 7 bases, and 13 bases had no gene match. The germline gives CDR1 KGHDR, CDR2 SFDVKD. This CDR3 has 15 residues. CDR3 sequence: CATSPGTRGFGEQFF. The CDR3, as DNA: TGTGCCACCAGCCCCGGGACTAGGGGTTTCGGTGAGCAGTTCTTC.

This clone was detected ten times or more. This chain uses TRBV5-1 with TRBJ2-1; D gene unclear. Germline CDR1 reads SGHRS; CDR2 reads YFSETQ. V was cut by 0 bases and J by 9 bases, with 7 bases left in between. The CDR3 sequence is 12 residues long. CDR3 protein: CASSLVSGEQFF. In DNA form, the CDR3 reads TGCGCCAGCAGCTTGGTGTCGGGTGAGCAGTTCTTC.

The chain combines TRBV5-1 with TRBJ1-1, with D tentatively TRBD1 (5 bases). This CDR3 is built from 14 residues. V shed 0 bases and J shed 2 bases, with 8 bases lying between them. The germline gives CDR1 SGHRS, CDR2 YFSETQ. The CDR3 region is CASSLEGPNTEAFF. The DNA of the CDR3 is TGCGCCAGCAGCTTGGAGGGGCCCAACACTGAAGCTTTCTTT.

The chain combines TRBV4-1 with TRBJ2-5; possibly TRBD1 for D (7 bases). Germline assignment: CDR1 MGHRA and CDR2 YSYEKL. This CDR3 has 14 amino acids. Trimming left V 4 bases short and J 5 bases short, with 14 bases between. DNA of the CDR3: TGCGCCAGCAGCCCTAGACAGGGACTGGAGACCCAGTACTTC. The encoded protein is CASSPRQGLETQYF.